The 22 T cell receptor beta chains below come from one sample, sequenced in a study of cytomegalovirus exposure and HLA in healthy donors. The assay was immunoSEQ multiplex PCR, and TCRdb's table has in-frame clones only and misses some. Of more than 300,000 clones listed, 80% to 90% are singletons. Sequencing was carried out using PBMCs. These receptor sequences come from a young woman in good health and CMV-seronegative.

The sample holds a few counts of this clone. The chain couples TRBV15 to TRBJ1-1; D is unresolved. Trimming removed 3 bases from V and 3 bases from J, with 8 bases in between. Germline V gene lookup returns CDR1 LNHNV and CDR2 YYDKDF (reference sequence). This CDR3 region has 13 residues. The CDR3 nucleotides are TGTGCCACCAGCAGCCGGGAGCACACTGAAGCTTTCTTT. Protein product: CATSSREHTEAFF.

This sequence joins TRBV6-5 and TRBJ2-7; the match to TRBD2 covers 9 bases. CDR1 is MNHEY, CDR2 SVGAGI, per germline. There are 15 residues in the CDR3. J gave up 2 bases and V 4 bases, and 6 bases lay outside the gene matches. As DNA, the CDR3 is TGTGCCAGCAGTTCCCTTGGCGGGAGGGCCTACGAGCAGTACTTC. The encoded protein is CASSSLGGRAYEQYF.

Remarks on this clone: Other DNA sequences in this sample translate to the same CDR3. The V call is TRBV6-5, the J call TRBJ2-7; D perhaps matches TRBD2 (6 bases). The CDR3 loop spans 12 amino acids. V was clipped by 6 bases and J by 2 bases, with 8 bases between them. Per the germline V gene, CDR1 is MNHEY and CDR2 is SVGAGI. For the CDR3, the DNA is TGTGCCAGCAGGGGGAGGCCCTACGAGCAGTACTTC. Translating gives CASRGRPYEQYF.

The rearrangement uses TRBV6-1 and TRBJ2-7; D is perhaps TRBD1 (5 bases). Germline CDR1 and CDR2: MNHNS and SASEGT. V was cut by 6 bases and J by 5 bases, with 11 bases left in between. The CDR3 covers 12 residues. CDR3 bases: TGTGCCAGCAGCCCAGGGCTAGACGAGCAGTACTTC. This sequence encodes CASSPGLDEQYF.

Here the CDR3 DNA reads TGTGCCAGCAGCGTAGTGGGTAGCGGTAGCTCCTACAATGAGCAGTTCTTC. Translating gives CASSVVGSGSSYNEQFF. The genes are TRBV9 and TRBJ2-1, with TRBD2 as a possible D gene (6 bases). CDR1 is SGDLS, CDR2 YYNGEE, per germline. V was clipped by 0 bases and J by 0 bases, with 13 bases between them. The CDR3 consists of 17 residues. The complete variable domain, with remaining parts taken from reference TRBV9 and TRBJ2-1, reads DSGVTQTPKHLITATGQRVTLRCSPRSGDLSVYWYQQSLDQGLQFLIQYYNGEERAKGNILERFSAQQFPDLHSELNLSSLELGDSALYFCASSVVGSGSSYNEQFFGPGTRLTVL.

The CDR3 reads CASSWTGGNEQFF. The CDR3 coding sequence is TGTGCCAGCAGCTGGACAGGGGGCAATGAGCAGTTCTTC. The chain joins TRBV5-6 to TRBJ2-1; TRBD1 matches at 10 bases. V lost 3 bases to trimming and J lost 6 bases; unmatched junction nucleotides: 0. CDR1 and CDR2 from the germline V gene are SGHDT and YYEEEE. This CDR3 comprises 13 residues.

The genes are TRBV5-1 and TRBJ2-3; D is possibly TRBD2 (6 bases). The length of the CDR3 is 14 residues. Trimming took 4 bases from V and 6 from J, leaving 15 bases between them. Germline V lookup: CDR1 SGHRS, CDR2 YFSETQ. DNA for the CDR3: TGCGCCAGCAGCGTACGGACTGGGGGGGATACGCAGTATTTT. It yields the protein CASSVRTGGDTQYF. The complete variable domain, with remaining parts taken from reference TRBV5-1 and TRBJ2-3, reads KAGVTQTPRYLIKTRGQQVTLSCSPISGHRSVSWYQQTPGQGLQFLFEYFSETQRNKGNFPGRFSGRQFSNSRSEMNVSTLELGDSALYLCASSVRTGGDTQYFGPGTRLTVL.

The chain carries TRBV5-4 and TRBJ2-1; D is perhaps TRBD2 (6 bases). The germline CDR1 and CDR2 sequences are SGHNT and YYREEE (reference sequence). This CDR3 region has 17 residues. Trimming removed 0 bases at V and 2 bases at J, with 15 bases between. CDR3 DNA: TGTGCCAGCAGCTTGGAGAGCGGGTGGGGAACCTACAATGAGCAGTTCTTC. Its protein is CASSLESGWGTYNEQFF.

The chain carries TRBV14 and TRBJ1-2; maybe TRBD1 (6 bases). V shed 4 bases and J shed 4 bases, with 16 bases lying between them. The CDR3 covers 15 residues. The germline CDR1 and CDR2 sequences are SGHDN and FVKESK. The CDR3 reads CASSPPNRVGYGYTF. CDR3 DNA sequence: TGTGCCAGCAGCCCCCCCAACAGGGTCGGCTATGGCTACACCTTC.

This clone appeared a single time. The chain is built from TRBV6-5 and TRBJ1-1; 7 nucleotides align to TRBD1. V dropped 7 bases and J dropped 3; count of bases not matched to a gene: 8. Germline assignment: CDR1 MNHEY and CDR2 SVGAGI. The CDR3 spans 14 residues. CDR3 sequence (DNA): TGTGCCAGCACCCCCGGGACAGACTACACTGAAGCTTTCTTT. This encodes CASTPGTDYTEAFF.

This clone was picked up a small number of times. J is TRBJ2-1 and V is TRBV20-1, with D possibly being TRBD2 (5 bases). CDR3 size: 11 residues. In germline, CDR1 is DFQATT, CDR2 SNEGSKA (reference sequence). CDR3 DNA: TGCAGCGCCCCGACTGGAGGTGAGCAGTTCTTC. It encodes CSAPTGGEQFF.

The CDR3 here is CASSLLAGGPGEQYF. The CDR3 bases are TGCGCCAGCAGCCTCCTAGCGGGAGGGCCGGGGGAGCAGTACTTC. V gene TRBV5-1 combines with J gene TRBJ2-7; 12 bases are a match to TRBD2. The germline V gene has CDR1 SGHRS and CDR2 YFSETQ. The CDR3 is made up of 15 amino acids. V trimming: 4 bases; J trimming: 7 bases; junction bases outside the gene matches: 9. The full variable domain, with the rest looked up from reference TRBV5-1 and TRBJ2-7, is KAGVTQTPRYLIKTRGQQVTLSCSPISGHRSVSWYQQTPGQGLQFLFEYFSETQRNKGNFPGRFSGRQFSNSRSEMNVSTLELGDSALYLCASSLLAGGPGEQYFGPGTRLTVT.

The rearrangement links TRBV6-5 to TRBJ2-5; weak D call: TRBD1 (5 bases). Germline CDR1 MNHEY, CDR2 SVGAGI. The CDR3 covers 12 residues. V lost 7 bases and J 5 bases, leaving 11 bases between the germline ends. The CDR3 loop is CASKRGSETQYF. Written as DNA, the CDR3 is TGTGCCAGCAAAAGGGGTTCGGAGACCCAGTACTTC.

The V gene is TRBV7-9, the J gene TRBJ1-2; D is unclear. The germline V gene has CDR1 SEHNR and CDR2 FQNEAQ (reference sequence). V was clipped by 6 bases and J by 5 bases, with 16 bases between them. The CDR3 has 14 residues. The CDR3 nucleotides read TGTGCCAGCAGTTGGATCGAGGGAACTTATGGCTACACCTTC. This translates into CASSWIEGTYGYTF.

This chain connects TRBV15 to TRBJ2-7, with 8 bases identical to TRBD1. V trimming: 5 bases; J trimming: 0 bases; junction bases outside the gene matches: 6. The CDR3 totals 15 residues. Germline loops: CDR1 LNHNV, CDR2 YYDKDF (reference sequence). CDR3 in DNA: TGTGCCACCAGCGCGTACAGGGGGAACTCCTACGAGCAGTACTTC. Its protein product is CATSAYRGNSYEQYF.

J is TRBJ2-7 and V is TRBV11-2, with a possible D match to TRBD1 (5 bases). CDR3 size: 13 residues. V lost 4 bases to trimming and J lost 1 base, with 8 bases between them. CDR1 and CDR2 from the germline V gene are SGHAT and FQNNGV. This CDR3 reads CASSWAGSYEQYF. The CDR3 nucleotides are TGTGCCAGCAGCTGGGCAGGGTCCTACGAGCAGTACTTC.

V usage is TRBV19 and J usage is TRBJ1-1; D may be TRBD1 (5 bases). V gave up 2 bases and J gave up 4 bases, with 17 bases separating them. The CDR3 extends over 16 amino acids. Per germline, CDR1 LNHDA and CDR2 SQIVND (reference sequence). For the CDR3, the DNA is TGTGCCAGTAGTATAAACGAGAGGTCGGGGGTCACTGAAGCTTTCTTT. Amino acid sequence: CASSINERSGVTEAFF.

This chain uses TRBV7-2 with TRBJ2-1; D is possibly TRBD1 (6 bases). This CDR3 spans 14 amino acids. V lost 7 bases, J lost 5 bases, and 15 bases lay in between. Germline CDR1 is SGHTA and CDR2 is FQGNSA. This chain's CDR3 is CASTQQTGDNEQFF. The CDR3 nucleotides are TGTGCCAGCACCCAACAGACAGGAGACAATGAGCAGTTCTTC.

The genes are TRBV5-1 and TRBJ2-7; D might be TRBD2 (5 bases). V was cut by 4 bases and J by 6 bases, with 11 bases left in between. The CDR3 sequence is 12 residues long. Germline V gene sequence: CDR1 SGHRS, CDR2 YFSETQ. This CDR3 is CASSGSRSEQYF. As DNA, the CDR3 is TGCGCCAGCAGCGGGAGTAGGTCCGAGCAGTACTTC.

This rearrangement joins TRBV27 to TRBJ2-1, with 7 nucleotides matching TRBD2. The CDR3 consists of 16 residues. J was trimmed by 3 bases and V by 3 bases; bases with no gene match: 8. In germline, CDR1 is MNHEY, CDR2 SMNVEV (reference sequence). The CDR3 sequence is CASSFGSTSDYNEQFF. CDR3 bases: TGTGCCAGCAGTTTTGGCTCCACTAGCGACTACAATGAGCAGTTCTTC.

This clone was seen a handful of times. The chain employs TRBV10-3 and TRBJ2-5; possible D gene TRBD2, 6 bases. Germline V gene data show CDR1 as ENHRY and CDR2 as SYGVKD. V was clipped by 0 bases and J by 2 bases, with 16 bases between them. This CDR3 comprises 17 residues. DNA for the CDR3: TGTGCCATCAGTGAGTCGACCGGGACTGAAGTTCAAGAGACCCAGTACTTC. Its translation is CAISESTGTEVQETQYF.

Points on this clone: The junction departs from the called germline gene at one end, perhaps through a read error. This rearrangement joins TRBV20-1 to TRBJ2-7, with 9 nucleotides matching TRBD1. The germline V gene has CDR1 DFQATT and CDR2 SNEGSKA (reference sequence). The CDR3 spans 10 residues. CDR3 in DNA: TGTTGGGACAGGGTAGTCGAGCAGTACTTC. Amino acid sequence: CWDRVVEQYF.